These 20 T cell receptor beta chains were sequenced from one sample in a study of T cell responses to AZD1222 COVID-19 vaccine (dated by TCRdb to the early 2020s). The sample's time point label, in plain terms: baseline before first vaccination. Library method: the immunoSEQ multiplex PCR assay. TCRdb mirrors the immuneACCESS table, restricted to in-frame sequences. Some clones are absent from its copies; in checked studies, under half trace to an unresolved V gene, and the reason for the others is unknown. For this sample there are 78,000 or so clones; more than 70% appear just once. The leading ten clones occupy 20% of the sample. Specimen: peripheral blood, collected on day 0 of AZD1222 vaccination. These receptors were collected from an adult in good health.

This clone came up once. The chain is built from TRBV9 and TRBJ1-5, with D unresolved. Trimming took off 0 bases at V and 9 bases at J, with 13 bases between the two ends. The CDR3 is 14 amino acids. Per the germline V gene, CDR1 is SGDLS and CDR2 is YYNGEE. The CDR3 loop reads CASSVGRWGWPQHF. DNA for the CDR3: TGTGCCAGCAGCGTAGGTAGGTGGGGATGGCCCCAGCATTTT.

This CDR3 is CATSDPSGSYEQYF. CDR3 coding DNA: TGTGCCACCAGTGATCCTAGCGGGAGTTACGAGCAGTACTTC. V gene TRBV24-1 combines with J gene TRBJ2-7; 10 bases line up with TRBD2. V lost 3 bases to trimming and J lost 4 bases; unmatched junction nucleotides: 2. The CDR3 spans 14 residues. Germline V gives CDR1 KGHDR, CDR2 SFDVKD.

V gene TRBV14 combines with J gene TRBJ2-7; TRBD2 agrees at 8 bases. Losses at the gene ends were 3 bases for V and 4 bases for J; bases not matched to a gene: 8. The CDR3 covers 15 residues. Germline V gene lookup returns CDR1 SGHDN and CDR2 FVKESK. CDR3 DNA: TGTGCCAGCAGCCAGGCCGGGACTAGGAGTTACGAGCAGTACTTC. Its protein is CASSQAGTRSYEQYF.

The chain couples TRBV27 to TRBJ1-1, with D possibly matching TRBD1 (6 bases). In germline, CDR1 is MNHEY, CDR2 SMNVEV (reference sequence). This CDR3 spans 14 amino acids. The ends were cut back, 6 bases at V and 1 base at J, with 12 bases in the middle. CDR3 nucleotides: TGTGCCAGCAGGTTGCGGGGGGCGAACACTGAAGCTTTCTTT. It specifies CASRLRGANTEAFF.

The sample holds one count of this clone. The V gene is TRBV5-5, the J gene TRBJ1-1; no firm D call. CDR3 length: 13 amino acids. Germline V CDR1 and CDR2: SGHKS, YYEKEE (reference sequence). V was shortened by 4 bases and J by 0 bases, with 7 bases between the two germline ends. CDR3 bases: TGTGCCAGCAGCCGACGGTTGAACACTGAAGCTTTCTTT. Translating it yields CASSRRLNTEAFF.

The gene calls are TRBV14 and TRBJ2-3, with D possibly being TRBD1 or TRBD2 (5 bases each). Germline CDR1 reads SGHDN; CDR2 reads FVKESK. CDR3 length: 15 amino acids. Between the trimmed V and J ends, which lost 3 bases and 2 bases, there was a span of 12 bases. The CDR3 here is CASSQLGTYTDTQYF. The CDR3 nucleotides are TGTGCCAGCAGCCAGCTAGGGACCTACACAGATACGCAGTATTTT.

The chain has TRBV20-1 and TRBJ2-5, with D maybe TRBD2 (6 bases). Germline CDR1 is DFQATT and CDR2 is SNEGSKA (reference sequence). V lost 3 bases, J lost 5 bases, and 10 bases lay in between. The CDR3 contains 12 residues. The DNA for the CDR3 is TGCAGTGCTAGTCAGGAGGGGGAGACCCAGTACTTC. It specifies CSASQEGETQYF.

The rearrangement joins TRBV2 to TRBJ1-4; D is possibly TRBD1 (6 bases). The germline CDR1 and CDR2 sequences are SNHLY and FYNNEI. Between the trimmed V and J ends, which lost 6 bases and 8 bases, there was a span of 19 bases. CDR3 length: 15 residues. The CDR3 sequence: CASSGEATGYEKLFF. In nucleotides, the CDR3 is TGTGCCAGCAGCGGCGAGGCCACAGGGTACGAAAAACTGTTTTTT.

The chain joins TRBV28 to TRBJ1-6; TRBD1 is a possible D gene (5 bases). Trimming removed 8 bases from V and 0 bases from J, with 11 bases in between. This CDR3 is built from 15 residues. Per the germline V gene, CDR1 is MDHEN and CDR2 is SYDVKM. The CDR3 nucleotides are TGTGCCAGCCTGGGACGGAGCTCCTATAATTCACCCCTCCACTTT. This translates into CASLGRSSYNSPLHF.

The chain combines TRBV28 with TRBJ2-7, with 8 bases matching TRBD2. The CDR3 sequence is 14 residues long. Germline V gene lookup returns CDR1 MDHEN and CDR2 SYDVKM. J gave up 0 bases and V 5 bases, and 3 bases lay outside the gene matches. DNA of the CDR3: TGTGCCAGCAGTGGACTAGCCATCTCCTACGAGCAGTACTTC. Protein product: CASSGLAISYEQYF.

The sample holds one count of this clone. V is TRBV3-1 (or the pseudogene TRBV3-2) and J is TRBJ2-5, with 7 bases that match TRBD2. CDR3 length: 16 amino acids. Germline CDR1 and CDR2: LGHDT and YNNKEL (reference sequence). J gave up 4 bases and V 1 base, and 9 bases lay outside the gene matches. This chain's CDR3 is CASSQVTSGGGETQYF. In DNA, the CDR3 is TGTGCCAGCAGCCAAGTCACCTCAGGCGGGGGAGAGACCCAGTACTTC.

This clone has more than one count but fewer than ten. CDR3 sequence reads: CASRTGNFEQYF. CDR3 coding DNA: TGTGCCAGCAGGACAGGGAATTTCGAGCAGTACTTC. The chain recombines TRBV2 with TRBJ2-7; 7 bases are shared with TRBD1. Germline V gives CDR1 SNHLY, CDR2 FYNNEI. The CDR3 has 12 residues. V shed 6 bases, J shed 6 bases, and the junction held 5 bases outside the gene matches. The whole variable domain, filled in from reference TRBV2 and TRBJ2-7, reads EPEVTQTPSHQVTQMGQEVILRCVPISNHLYFYWYRQILGQKVEFLVSFYNNEISEKSEIFDDQFSVERPDGSNFTLKIRSTKLEDSAMYFCASRTGNFEQYFGPGTRLTVT.

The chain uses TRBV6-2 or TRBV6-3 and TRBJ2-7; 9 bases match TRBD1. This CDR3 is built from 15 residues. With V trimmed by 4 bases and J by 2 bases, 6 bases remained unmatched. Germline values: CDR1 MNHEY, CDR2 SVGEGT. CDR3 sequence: CASSWGQGQTYEQYF. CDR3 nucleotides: TGTGCCAGCAGTTGGGGACAGGGCCAGACCTACGAGCAGTACTTC.

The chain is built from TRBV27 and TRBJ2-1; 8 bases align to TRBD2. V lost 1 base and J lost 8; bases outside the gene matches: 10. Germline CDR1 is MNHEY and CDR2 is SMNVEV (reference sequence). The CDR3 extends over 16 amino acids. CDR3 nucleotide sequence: TGTGCCAGCAGTTTATTCTCGGGGGGGCCGATGTATGAGCAGTTCTTC. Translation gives CASSLFSGGPMYEQFF.

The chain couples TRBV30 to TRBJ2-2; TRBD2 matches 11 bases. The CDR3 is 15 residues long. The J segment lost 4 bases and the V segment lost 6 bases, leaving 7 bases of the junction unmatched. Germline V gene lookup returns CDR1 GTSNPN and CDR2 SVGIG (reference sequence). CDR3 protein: CACLAGGRSTGELFF. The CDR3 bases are TGTGCCTGTTTAGCGGGAGGGCGGAGCACCGGGGAGCTGTTTTTT.

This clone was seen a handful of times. The CDR3 sequence: CASSPSPGRSDEQFF. The CDR3, as DNA: TGTGCCAGCAGCCCGAGTCCCGGACGGAGCGATGAGCAGTTCTTC. V and J are TRBV7-3 and TRBJ2-1; D not certain. Looked up from germline, CDR1 is SGHTA and CDR2 is FQGTGA. This CDR3 has 15 amino acids. V was pared by 5 bases and J by 8 bases, with 19 bases between.

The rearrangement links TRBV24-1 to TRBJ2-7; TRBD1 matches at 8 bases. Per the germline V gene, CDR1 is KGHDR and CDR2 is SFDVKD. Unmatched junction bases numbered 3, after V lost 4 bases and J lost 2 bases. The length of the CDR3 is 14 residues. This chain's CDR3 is CATSDRGLPYEQYF. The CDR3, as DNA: TGTGCCACCAGTGACAGGGGGCTCCCCTACGAGCAGTACTTC.

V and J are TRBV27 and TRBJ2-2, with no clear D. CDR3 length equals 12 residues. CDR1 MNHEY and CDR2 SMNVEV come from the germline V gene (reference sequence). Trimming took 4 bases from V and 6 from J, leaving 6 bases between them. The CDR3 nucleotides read TGTGCCAGCAGTTCGGTTTCCGGGGAGCTGTTTTTT. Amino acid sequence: CASSSVSGELFF.

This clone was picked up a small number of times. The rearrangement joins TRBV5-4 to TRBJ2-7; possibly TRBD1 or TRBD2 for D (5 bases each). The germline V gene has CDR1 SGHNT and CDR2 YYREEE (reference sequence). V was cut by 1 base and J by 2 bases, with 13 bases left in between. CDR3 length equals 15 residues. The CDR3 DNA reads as TGTGCCAGCAGCTTGATTGGCCAGGGACCCTACGAGCAGTACTTC. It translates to CASSLIGQGPYEQYF. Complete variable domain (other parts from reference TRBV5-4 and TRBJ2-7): ETGVTQSPTHLIKTRGQQVTLRCSSQSGHNTVSWYQQALGQGPQFIFQYYREEENGRGNFPPRFSGLQFPNYSSELNVNALELDDSALYLCASSLIGQGPYEQYFGPGTRLTVT.

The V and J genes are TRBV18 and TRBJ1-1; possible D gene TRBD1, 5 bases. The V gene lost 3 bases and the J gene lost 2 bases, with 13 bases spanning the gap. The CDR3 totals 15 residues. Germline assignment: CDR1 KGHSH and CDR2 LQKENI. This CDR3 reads CASSPRRQLNTEAFF. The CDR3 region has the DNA TGTGCCAGCTCACCGCGTCGACAGTTAAACACTGAAGCTTTCTTT.